This T cell receptor (beta chain) was sequenced in a study of cytomegalovirus exposure and HLA in healthy donors. The CDR3 totals 15 residues. V was clipped by 4 bases and J by 7 bases, with 21 bases between them. Germline V CDR1 and CDR2: SGDLS, YYNGEE. A multiplex PCR was run with 60 Vbeta primers and 13 Jbeta primers. Using immunoSEQ multiplex PCR, the repertoire was profiled, and TCRdb retains in-frame clones only, with some absent. Of around 150,000 clones in the sample, nearly 80% were seen once. The sample taken for sequencing was PBMCs. This sequence was found in a man in his thirties or forties in good health and CMV-seronegative. V usage is TRBV9 and J usage is TRBJ2-7; D is unresolved. The CDR3 DNA reads as TGTGCCAGCAGCCCGTGGCCAAACGGAGATACGGAGCAGTACTTC. Its translation is CASSPWPNGDTEQYF. The full variable domain, completed using reference TRBV9 and TRBJ2-7, is DSGVTQTPKHLITATGQRVTLRCSPRSGDLSVYWYQQSLDQGLQFLIQYYNGEERAKGNILERFSAQQFPDLHSELNLSSLELGDSALYFCASSPWPNGDTEQYFGPGTRLTVT.